The text below deals with one T cell receptor beta chain. The data stem from a study of blood T cell repertoires in COVID-19. TCRdb keeps only in-frame clones here, not all; method: immunoSEQ multiplex PCR. The sample contains 80,000 to 100,000 clones, more than 65% of which appear only once. With V trimmed by 4 bases and J by 1 base, 6 bases remained unmatched. The CDR3 is 16 amino acids. Germline V gene data show CDR1 as SGDLS and CDR2 as YYNGEE. The source of this sequence is a human donor in a cohort sampled during active COVID-19. The material sequenced was peripheral blood. The chain is built from TRBV9 and TRBJ2-1; TRBD2 matches at 9 bases. The CDR3 reads CASSSRGGKSYNEQFF. CDR3 nucleotides: TGTGCCAGCAGCTCGCGGGGGGGCAAGTCCTACAATGAGCAGTTCTTC.